This is a list of T cell receptor beta chains from one sample in a study of T-cell reconstitution after alpha-beta-depleted transplantation in children. Each CDR3 protein gets one entry after TCRdb re-called the PCR reads with MiXCR. The data show almost 500,000 distinct CDR3 sequences, with roughly a tenth seen just once and just over 2% held by the top ten. The material was PBMCs, obtained before TCRalphabeta/CD19-depleted stem cell transplant. These receptors all come from a child aged 2-15 years with inherited bone marrow failure, due to receive a stem cell transplant. Both conserved end residues are part of each CDR3. A D gene is named only where the DNA matches it firmly. For some rows the clone size is stated as once, few or many, or as a class when expanded; others skip it.

TRBD2 TRBJ2-3 many 15 TRBV20-1 TGCAGTGCTAGAGAACTTAGCGGGAGGATGGATACGCAGTATTTT CSARELSGRMDTQYF
- TRBJ1-2 many 15 TRBV5-4 TGTGCCAGCAGCCCCGGGCCACAGCAAGACTATGGCTACACCTTC CASSPGPQQDYGYTF
TRBD2 TRBJ2-3 many 18 TRBV11-1 TGTGCCAGCACGCGCCCGCCTTGGGAGCGGGAGGTCCCAGATACGCAGTATTTT CASTRPPWEREVPDTQYF
- TRBJ2-2 - 13 TRBV6-2/TRBV6-3 TGTGCCAGCAGTTACTCGAAGGGCGGGGAGCTGTTTTTT CASSYSKGGELFF
- TRBJ2-1 - 14 TRBV20-1 TGCAGTGCGAGAGAACCCGGGACTTTTAATGAGCAGTTCTTC CSAREPGTFNEQFF
- TRBJ2-7 few 17 TRBV12-3/TRBV12-4 TGTGCCAGCAGTTATTCCCGGTGGCAGGGGTGGACCTACGAGCAGTACTTC CASSYSRWQGWTYEQYF
TRBD2 TRBJ2-1 few 15 TRBV20-1 TGCAGTGCTAGGGCAGGGGCGGGAGGGAGCAATGAGCAGTTCTTC CSARAGAGGSNEQFF
TRBD2 TRBJ2-1 many 16 TRBV18 TGTGCCAGCTCACTGTCGGTAGCGGGAGTCTACAATGAGCAGTTCTTC CASSLSVAGVYNEQFF
TRBD1 TRBJ2-7 many 15 TRBV29-1 TGCAGCGTCCAACCCGGGACAGGGGCTTCCTACGAGCAGTACTTC CSVQPGTGASYEQYF
- TRBJ2-5 many 13 TRBV7-9 TGTGCCAGCAGCTTTCTGGGACCGGAGACCCAGTACTTC CASSFLGPETQYF
TRBD1 TRBJ2-2 many 15 TRBV9 TGTGCCAGCAGCGATGGACAGGGAAACACCGGGGAGCTGTTTTTT CASSDGQGNTGELFF
- TRBJ2-2 few 15 TRBV29-1 TGCAGTGCGAGGTCGGGACATCGGAACACCGGGGAGCTGTTTTTT CSARSGHRNTGELFF
- TRBJ2-7 few 15 TRBV6-1 TGTGCCAGCAGTCCGAATCGGGTTCCCTCCTACGAGCAGTACTTC CASSPNRVPSYEQYF
- TRBJ2-6 many 15 TRBV12-3/TRBV12-4 TGTGCCAGCAGCTTAGGAAGCTCTGGGGCCAACGTCCTGACTTTC CASSLGSSGANVLTF
TRBD2 TRBJ2-7 many 14 TRBV4-3 TGCGCCAGCAGCCGGGGACTAGCGGGCTACGAGCAGTACTTC CASSRGLAGYEQYF
TRBD1 TRBJ2-3 - 14 TRBV29-1 TGCAGCGTCGGACAGGGGACCAGCACAGATACGCAGTATTTT CSVGQGTSTDTQYF
TRBD1 TRBJ1-5 many 15 TRBV2 TGTGCCAGCAGCGGACAGGGGATGGGCAATCAGCCCCAGCATTTT CASSGQGMGNQPQHF
TRBD2 TRBJ2-5 many 14 TRBV29-1 TGCAGCGTGGTATTAGCGGGAGCGGCAGAGACCCAGTACTTC CSVVLAGAAETQYF
TRBD1 TRBJ2-5 many 14 TRBV9 TGTGCCAGCAGCGCAAGGGACAGCCAAGAGACCCAGTACTTC CASSARDSQETQYF
TRBD2 TRBJ2-5 many 16 TRBV20-1 TGCAGTGCTAGTGCGACTAGCGGGAGGGCCAAAGAGACCCAGTACTTC CSASATSGRAKETQYF
- TRBJ2-1 few 15 TRBV5-1 TGCGCCAGCAGTCCCGACTTTGCGGCCTACAATGAGCAGTTCTTC CASSPDFAAYNEQFF
TRBD1 TRBJ2-1 many 14 TRBV15 TGTGCCACCAGCATCGACAGGGTCTACAATGAGCAGTTCTTC CATSIDRVYNEQFF